This TCR beta chain was found in a study of metastatic and nonmetastatic thyroid tumors. Original handling: CDR3 differences across clinicopathological groups were used to build a distant-metastasis classifier for papillary thyroid cancer. Via MiXCR, TCRdb re-called the PCR reads. The V and J calls were not made by the authors but by TCRdb's processing. The sample shows 50,000 to 65,000 clones, 17% of them seen only once. Patients were all untreated before their thyroid surgery. This clone was seen many times. What was sequenced was blood. The receptor's source is a female donor with papillary thyroid cancer or a benign thyroid nodule (not recorded which). Some clones in this sample may be carry-over from other donors' samples.

CDR3 amino acids: CSARGWGGSYNEQFF. For the CDR3, the DNA is TGCAGTGCTAGAGGGTGGGGCGGCTCCTACAATGAGCAGTTCTTC. V gene TRBV20-1 combines with J gene TRBJ2-1; tentative D call: TRBD1 (5 bases). Trimming left V 1 base short and J 0 bases short, with 10 bases between. This CDR3 comprises 15 residues. Germline CDR1 reads DFQATT; CDR2 reads SNEGSKA (reference sequence).